These T cell receptor beta chains were read from a single sample in a study of T cell repertoires in cytomegalovirus infection. TCRdb reprocessed the reads via MiXCR and lists one record per CDR3 protein. The sample consists of just under 550,000 distinct CDR3 sequences, approximately 25% of them appearing once. Sequencing used PBMCs. These receptors were collected from a human donor in good health (CMV status not recorded). Some clones in this sample may be carry-over from other donors' samples. CDR3s include the opening cysteine and the closing phenylalanine or tryptophan. The D gene is left open where the match is weak. The size of a clone is reported for some rows only, either as once, few or many, or as a class for expanded clones.

abundance: .; j_gene: TRBJ2-2; d_gene: .; v_gene: TRBV28; CDR3aa: CASSRQDFDTGELFF; CDR3nt: TGTGCCAGCAGTCGACAGGACTTTGACACCGGGGAGCTGTTTTTT
abundance: .; j_gene: TRBJ1-1; d_gene: .; v_gene: TRBV6-2/TRBV6-3; CDR3aa: CASSYGFGLNTEAFF; CDR3nt: TGTGCCAGCAGTTACGGTTTTGGCCTTAACACTGAAGCTTTCTTT
abundance: few; j_gene: TRBJ1-2; d_gene: TRBD1; v_gene: TRBV6-2/TRBV6-3; CDR3aa: CASRIGTGGHYGYTF; CDR3nt: TGTGCCAGCAGAATCGGGACAGGGGGACACTATGGCTACACCTTC
abundance: .; j_gene: TRBJ1-2; d_gene: .; v_gene: TRBV28; CDR3aa: CASWGQTNYGYTF; CDR3nt: TGTGCCAGCTGGGGGCAGACTAACTATGGCTACACCTTC
abundance: .; j_gene: TRBJ1-1; d_gene: TRBD1; v_gene: TRBV7-4; CDR3aa: CASSSYTGQGGAEAFF; CDR3nt: TGTGCCAGCAGCTCCTACACCGGACAGGGGGGGGCTGAAGCTTTCTTT
abundance: .; j_gene: TRBJ1-2; d_gene: .; v_gene: TRBV30; CDR3aa: CAWSVLDYGYTF; CDR3nt: TGTGCCTGGAGTGTCCTGGACTATGGCTACACCTTC
abundance: many; j_gene: TRBJ2-1; d_gene: .; v_gene: TRBV6-1; CDR3aa: CASTGPRTEQFF; CDR3nt: TGTGCCAGCACGGGGCCCAGGACTGAGCAGTTCTTC
abundance: many; j_gene: TRBJ2-7; d_gene: TRBD2; v_gene: TRBV27; CDR3aa: CASSLTLGLAGPYEQYF; CDR3nt: TGTGCCAGCAGTCTAACCCTGGGACTAGCGGGTCCATACGAGCAGTACTTC
abundance: .; j_gene: TRBJ1-1; d_gene: .; v_gene: TRBV28; CDR3aa: CASRGPGAPTEAFF; CDR3nt: TGTGCCAGCAGAGGACCAGGGGCCCCTACTGAAGCTTTCTTT
abundance: many; j_gene: TRBJ2-3; d_gene: TRBD2; v_gene: TRBV7-2; CDR3aa: CASSSGSGLAGRDTQYF; CDR3nt: TGTGCCAGCAGCTCAGGCTCCGGACTAGCGGGGAGGGATACGCAGTATTTT
abundance: many; j_gene: TRBJ2-6; d_gene: .; v_gene: TRBV7-2; CDR3aa: CASSLRPGANVLTF; CDR3nt: TGTGCCAGCAGCCTGCGACCTGGGGCCAACGTCCTGACTTTC
abundance: .; j_gene: TRBJ2-5; d_gene: .; v_gene: TRBV18; CDR3aa: CASSPGGSGQETQYF; CDR3nt: TGTGCCAGCTCACCCGGTGGTAGCGGACAAGAGACCCAGTACTTC
abundance: .; j_gene: TRBJ2-1; d_gene: TRBD2; v_gene: TRBV28; CDR3aa: CASSTYWGSGKYEQFF; CDR3nt: TGTGCCAGCAGCACCTATTGGGGTAGCGGGAAGTATGAGCAGTTCTTC
abundance: once; j_gene: TRBJ2-7; d_gene: TRBD1; v_gene: TRBV28; CDR3aa: CASSPSGTATSYEQYF; CDR3nt: TGTGCCAGCAGTCCTTCCGGGACAGCTACCTCCTACGAGCAGTACTTC
abundance: many; j_gene: TRBJ2-2; d_gene: TRBD2; v_gene: TRBV14; CDR3aa: CASSPLAGGPLDTGELFF; CDR3nt: TGTGCCAGCAGCCCACTAGCGGGAGGGCCGTTGGACACCGGGGAGCTGTTTTTT
abundance: .; j_gene: TRBJ2-2; d_gene: .; v_gene: TRBV3-1; CDR3aa: CASSAGWPGFGGELFF; CDR3nt: TGTGCCAGCAGCGCCGGTTGGCCAGGGTTCGGCGGGGAGCTGTTTTTT
abundance: .; j_gene: TRBJ2-1; d_gene: .; v_gene: TRBV7-9; CDR3aa: CASSLEVTGWYNEQFF; CDR3nt: TGTGCCAGCAGCTTAGAAGTAACGGGATGGTACAATGAGCAGTTCTTC
abundance: .; j_gene: TRBJ1-1; d_gene: .; v_gene: TRBV10-3; CDR3aa: CATTYEAMNTEAFF; CDR3nt: TGTGCCACTACATATGAAGCCATGAACACTGAAGCTTTCTTT
abundance: .; j_gene: TRBJ2-7; d_gene: TRBD1; v_gene: TRBV6-2/TRBV6-3; CDR3aa: CASSYGQDEYF; CDR3nt: TGTGCCAGCAGTTACGGACAGGACGAGTACTTC
abundance: .; j_gene: TRBJ1-4; d_gene: .; v_gene: TRBV28; CDR3aa: CALGGRNEKLFF; CDR3nt: TGTGCCCTGGGGGGAAGGAATGAAAAACTGTTTTTT
abundance: few; j_gene: TRBJ1-1; d_gene: .; v_gene: TRBV4-1; CDR3aa: CASSHPDRTLGEAFF; CDR3nt: TGTGCCAGCAGCCACCCAGACAGGACCTTAGGGGAAGCTTTCTTT
abundance: .; j_gene: TRBJ2-1; d_gene: .; v_gene: TRBV6-8; CDR3aa: CASSYSGTDEQFF; CDR3nt: TGTGCCAGCAGTTACTCTGGCACTGATGAGCAGTTCTTC
abundance: .; j_gene: TRBJ1-6; d_gene: .; v_gene: TRBV7-2; CDR3aa: CASSPNKGTHSPLHF; CDR3nt: TGTGCCAGCAGCCCGAACAAGGGGACCCATTCACCCCTCCACTTT
abundance: .; j_gene: TRBJ2-5; d_gene: .; v_gene: TRBV20-1; CDR3aa: CSARGAGLQETQYF; CDR3nt: TGCAGTGCTAGAGGGGCGGGGCTCCAAGAGACCCAGTACTTC
abundance: .; j_gene: TRBJ1-2; d_gene: .; v_gene: TRBV29-1; CDR3aa: CSVFDYGYTF; CDR3nt: TGCAGCGTTTTTGATTACGGCTACACCTTC
abundance: few; j_gene: TRBJ1-6; d_gene: TRBD1; v_gene: TRBV19; CDR3aa: CASSDRGSTSPLHF; CDR3nt: TGTGCCAGTAGTGACAGGGGGTCGACTTCACCCCTCCACTTT
abundance: many; j_gene: TRBJ2-5; d_gene: .; v_gene: TRBV11-2; CDR3aa: CASSSPRGSGTQYF; CDR3nt: TGTGCCAGCAGCTCTCCACGGGGGTCGGGGACCCAGTACTTC
abundance: .; j_gene: TRBJ2-1; d_gene: TRBD2; v_gene: TRBV29-1; CDR3aa: CSVGTSGVNEQFF; CDR3nt: TGCAGCGTCGGGACTAGCGGAGTCAATGAGCAGTTCTTC
abundance: .; j_gene: TRBJ2-5; d_gene: TRBD2; v_gene: TRBV7-2; CDR3aa: CASSPKLAGLEETQYF; CDR3nt: TGTGCCAGCAGCCCCAAACTAGCGGGCTTAGAAGAGACCCAGTACTTC
abundance: few; j_gene: TRBJ1-1; d_gene: TRBD1; v_gene: TRBV7-8; CDR3aa: CASSPRDRETAFF; CDR3nt: TGTGCCAGCAGCCCTAGGGACAGGGAAACGGCTTTCTTT
abundance: .; j_gene: TRBJ2-5; d_gene: TRBD1; v_gene: TRBV5-8; CDR3aa: CASSRWDSKETQYF; CDR3nt: TGTGCCAGCAGCAGATGGGACAGCAAAGAGACCCAGTACTTC
abundance: .; j_gene: TRBJ2-3; d_gene: .; v_gene: TRBV7-2; CDR3aa: CASSGPGVAELSTDTQYF; CDR3nt: TGTGCCAGCAGTGGGCCGGGGGTAGCGGAGCTTAGCACAGATACGCAGTATTTT
abundance: .; j_gene: TRBJ2-1; d_gene: TRBD2; v_gene: TRBV28; CDR3aa: CASSHTSGPYNEQFF; CDR3nt: TGTGCCAGCAGCCATACTAGCGGGCCCTACAATGAGCAGTTCTTC
abundance: .; j_gene: TRBJ2-5; d_gene: .; v_gene: TRBV29-1; CDR3aa: CSVAPQDQETQYF; CDR3nt: TGCAGCGTGGCCCCACAGGATCAAGAGACCCAGTACTTC
abundance: .; j_gene: TRBJ1-6; d_gene: .; v_gene: TRBV7-9; CDR3aa: CASSGTPPLPLHF; CDR3nt: TGTGCCAGCAGTGGTACGCCACCTTTACCCCTCCACTTT
abundance: few; j_gene: TRBJ1-2; d_gene: TRBD1; v_gene: TRBV7-6; CDR3aa: CASSAGQGGNYGYTF; CDR3nt: TGTGCCAGCAGCGCCGGACAGGGAGGGAACTATGGCTACACCTTC
abundance: .; j_gene: TRBJ1-5; d_gene: TRBD1; v_gene: TRBV27; CDR3aa: CATAVGGFQPQHF; CDR3nt: TGTGCCACCGCGGTAGGGGGCTTTCAGCCCCAGCATTTT
abundance: .; j_gene: TRBJ2-1; d_gene: TRBD2; v_gene: TRBV19; CDR3aa: CASSIGASGSLLRNEQFF; CDR3nt: TGTGCCAGTAGTATAGGGGCTAGCGGGAGTCTACTGCGAAATGAGCAGTTCTTC
abundance: once; j_gene: TRBJ1-4; d_gene: TRBD1; v_gene: TRBV4-1; CDR3aa: CASSQMGQDVEKLFF; CDR3nt: TGCGCCAGCAGCCAAATGGGACAGGACGTTGAAAAACTGTTTTTT
abundance: .; j_gene: TRBJ1-5; d_gene: .; v_gene: TRBV24-1; CDR3aa: CATSVMGLYHF; CDR3nt: TGTGCCACCAGTGTGATGGGGTTATATCATTTT
abundance: .; j_gene: TRBJ2-3; d_gene: .; v_gene: TRBV6-2/TRBV6-3; CDR3aa: CASRGLGLPDTQYF; CDR3nt: TGTGCCAGCAGGGGGCTAGGACTCCCAGATACGCAGTATTTT
abundance: few; j_gene: TRBJ2-1; d_gene: .; v_gene: TRBV20-1; CDR3aa: CSASEIRTLGVYNEQFF; CDR3nt: TGCAGTGCTAGCGAAATCCGGACACTAGGAGTCTACAATGAGCAGTTCTTC
abundance: .; j_gene: TRBJ2-5; d_gene: .; v_gene: TRBV3-1; CDR3aa: CASSPNLRGGGLGTQYF; CDR3nt: TGTGCCAGCAGTCCGAATCTCCGGGGCGGAGGCCTCGGGACCCAGTACTTC
abundance: .; j_gene: TRBJ2-2; d_gene: .; v_gene: TRBV4-1; CDR3aa: CASRPIEIVGELFF; CDR3nt: TGCGCCAGCAGACCGATCGAGATCGTCGGGGAGCTGTTTTTT
abundance: .; j_gene: TRBJ1-2; d_gene: .; v_gene: TRBV6-2/TRBV6-3; CDR3aa: CASSYLGGRNYGYTF; CDR3nt: TGTGCCAGCAGTTACTTGGGGGGCCGGAACTATGGCTACACCTTC
abundance: few; j_gene: TRBJ2-7; d_gene: TRBD1; v_gene: TRBV6-5; CDR3aa: CASSYRLSSGQGSYEQYF; CDR3nt: TGTGCCAGCAGTTACCGTCTTAGCTCGGGACAGGGGTCCTACGAGCAGTACTTC
abundance: many; j_gene: TRBJ1-5; d_gene: .; v_gene: TRBV7-6; CDR3aa: CASSYKTDQPQHF; CDR3nt: TGTGCCAGCAGCTATAAGACGGATCAGCCCCAGCATTTT
abundance: .; j_gene: TRBJ2-5; d_gene: .; v_gene: TRBV11-2; CDR3aa: CASSLFWDKQETQYF; CDR3nt: TGTGCCAGCAGCCTCTTTTGGGACAAGCAAGAGACCCAGTACTTC
abundance: many; j_gene: TRBJ1-2; d_gene: .; v_gene: TRBV28; CDR3aa: CASTGGPGWGYGYTF; CDR3nt: TGTGCCAGCACGGGTGGGCCGGGCTGGGGCTATGGCTACACCTTC
abundance: .; j_gene: TRBJ2-3; d_gene: .; v_gene: TRBV6-2/TRBV6-3; CDR3aa: CASRSHGGSTDTQYF; CDR3nt: TGTGCCAGCAGATCCCATGGCGGAAGCACAGATACGCAGTATTTT
abundance: many; j_gene: TRBJ2-5; d_gene: TRBD1; v_gene: TRBV7-2; CDR3aa: CASSTGGTAVETQYF; CDR3nt: TGTGCCAGCAGCACGGGTGGGACAGCAGTAGAGACCCAGTACTTC
abundance: .; j_gene: TRBJ2-1; d_gene: .; v_gene: TRBV19; CDR3aa: CASSMGGPLSYNEQFF; CDR3nt: TGTGCCAGTAGTATGGGGGGCCCACTCTCCTACAATGAGCAGTTCTTC
abundance: .; j_gene: TRBJ2-3; d_gene: .; v_gene: TRBV6-1; CDR3aa: CASSEGSSPDTQYF; CDR3nt: TGTGCCAGCAGTGAAGGCAGTAGCCCAGATACGCAGTATTTT
abundance: .; j_gene: TRBJ1-1; d_gene: TRBD1; v_gene: TRBV19; CDR3aa: CASSPQGGGEAFF; CDR3nt: TGTGCCAGTAGTCCCCAGGGGGGAGGTGAAGCTTTCTTT
abundance: many; j_gene: TRBJ2-1; d_gene: .; v_gene: TRBV7-2; CDR3aa: CASRDSTYNEQFF; CDR3nt: TGTGCCAGCAGGGACAGTACCTACAATGAGCAGTTCTTC
abundance: few; j_gene: TRBJ2-1; d_gene: TRBD2; v_gene: TRBV5-6; CDR3aa: CASRVAGEQFF; CDR3nt: TGTGCCAGCAGGGTAGCGGGTGAGCAGTTCTTC
abundance: .; j_gene: TRBJ1-3; d_gene: TRBD1; v_gene: TRBV6-6; CDR3aa: CASSPTGVGNTIYF; CDR3nt: TGTGCCAGCAGTCCAACAGGGGTTGGAAACACCATATATTTT
abundance: .; j_gene: TRBJ2-7; d_gene: TRBD1; v_gene: TRBV28; CDR3aa: CASSLTRTGGGHEQYF; CDR3nt: TGTGCCAGCAGTTTAACCCGGACAGGGGGTGGGCACGAGCAGTACTTC
abundance: .; j_gene: TRBJ1-5; d_gene: .; v_gene: TRBV27; CDR3aa: CASSSAGNQPQHF; CDR3nt: TGTGCCAGCAGTTCAGCTGGCAATCAGCCCCAGCATTTT
abundance: .; j_gene: TRBJ2-3; d_gene: TRBD2; v_gene: TRBV14; CDR3aa: CASSLLGSGTDTQYF; CDR3nt: TGTGCCAGCAGCCTACTGGGGAGCGGGACTGATACGCAGTATTTT